This TCR beta chain comes out of a study of T cell responses to AZD1222 COVID-19 vaccine. Study-level points and caveats: Elevations in Spike-specific TCR breadth and depth followed administration of two AZD1222 doses.

Looked up from germline, CDR1 is SGHRS and CDR2 is YFSETQ. This CDR3 spans 18 amino acids. V lost 0 bases, J lost 4 bases, and 22 bases lay in between. The table came from immunoSEQ multiplex PCR; TCRdb's copy has only in-frame clones and leaves some out. The sample comprises roughly 150,000 clones, around 91% of which are singletons, and 4.5% to 6.5% rests with the top ten. For this clone: The antigen remains unidentified.

The gene calls are TRBV5-1 and TRBJ1-2, with D possibly being TRBD1 (6 bases). Source: peripheral blood, taken on day 0 of AZD1222 vaccination. The origin of this receptor is an adult in good health. The CDR3 DNA sequence: TGCGCCAGCAGCTTGGCCCCTCGTGAGGGGGTGATCGGCTATGGCTACACCTTC. This codes for CASSLAPREGVIGYGYTF. Looking up the rest from reference TRBV5-1 and TRBJ1-2 gives the full variable domain: KAGVTQTPRYLIKTRGQQVTLSCSPISGHRSVSWYQQTPGQGLQFLFEYFSETQRNKGNFPGRFSGRQFSNSRSEMNVSTLELGDSALYLCASSLAPREGVIGYGYTFGSGTRLTVV.